This is a list of T cell receptor beta chains from one sample in a study of shared clonotypes between healthy human individuals. The data were produced by immunoSEQ multiplex PCR, yet TCRdb's version contains in-frame clones alone and is incomplete. The sample lists about 2.4 million clones; roughly 93% were seen once. Sequencing used naive CD4+ T cells from PBMCs. The receptors were gathered from a man younger than 35 in good health. Some clones in this sample may be carry-over from other donors' samples. CDR3s include the opening cysteine and the closing phenylalanine or tryptophan. The D gene is left open where the match is weak. The size field is filled for only some rows; it gives once, few, many or a size class.

clone_size	d_call	j_call	v_call	cdr3_aa	cdr3_nt
NA	NA	TRBJ1-1	TRBV18	CASSPGQSFMDTEAFF	TGTGCCAGCTCACCCGGACAGTCATTCATGGACACTGAAGCTTTCTTT
NA	NA	TRBJ2-5	TRBV7-7	CASSLVMGELQYF	TGTGCCAGCAGCTTAGTGATGGGGGAGCTTCAGTACTTC
few	TRBD1	TRBJ1-1	TRBV6-5	CASSYPDRGEAFF	TGTGCCAGCAGTTACCCTGACAGGGGTGAAGCTTTCTTT
NA	TRBD2	TRBJ2-7	TRBV7-6	CASSSGLAGSTYEQYF	TGTGCCAGCAGCTCGGGACTAGCGGGATCGACCTACGAGCAGTACTTC
once	TRBD2	TRBJ2-7	TRBV2	CASSGGLAGYFSSYEQYF	TGTGCCAGCAGTGGCGGACTAGCTGGTTATTTCAGCTCCTACGAGCAGTACTTC
NA	NA	TRBJ2-5	TRBV11-1	CASSSLILKQTQYF	TGTGCCAGCAGCTCCCTAATTCTTAAGCAGACCCAGTACTTC
NA	NA	TRBJ2-6	TRBV5-4	CASSLDSTSSGANVLTF	TGTGCCAGCAGCTTGGACAGCACGAGCTCTGGGGCCAACGTCCTGACTTTC
NA	TRBD1	TRBJ2-2	TRBV12-5	CASVLGTAGELFF	TGTGCTAGTGTCTTGGGGACAGCCGGGGAGCTGTTTTTT
NA	TRBD2	TRBJ2-1	TRBV28	CASRRLAGVSEQFF	TGTGCCAGCAGGCGACTAGCGGGAGTTTCCGAGCAGTTCTTC
NA	TRBD1	TRBJ2-3	TRBV28	CASTNTGTGKGYF	TGTGCCAGCACTAATACCGGGACAGGGAAAGGGTATTTT
NA	TRBD2	TRBJ2-3	TRBV9	CASPRLCGRADTDTQYF	TGTGCCAGCCCCAGGTTGTGCGGGAGGGCCGACACAGATACGCAGTATTTT
once	TRBD1	TRBJ2-7	TRBV19	CASSVDRDYEQYF	TGTGCCAGTAGTGTCGACAGGGACTACGAGCAGTACTTC
once	NA	TRBJ1-2	TRBV14	CASSPTGLGNYGYTF	TGTGCCAGCAGCCCAACAGGGTTGGGAAACTATGGCTACACCTTC
NA	TRBD1	TRBJ2-1	TRBV27	CASSNRGTGISEQFF	TGTGCCAGCAGTAATCGAGGGACAGGGATAAGTGAGCAGTTCTTC
NA	TRBD1	TRBJ1-4	TRBV18	CASSPGTGGGEKLFF	TGTGCCAGCTCACCCGGGACAGGAGGGGGTGAAAAACTGTTTTTT
once	NA	TRBJ2-7	TRBV7-9	CASILHDYEQYF	TGTGCCAGCATCCTACACGACTACGAGCAGTACTTC
NA	TRBD2	TRBJ2-1	TRBV5-4	CASSLGLANEQFF	TGTGCCAGCAGCTTGGGACTAGCCAACGAGCAGTTCTTC
NA	TRBD1	TRBJ2-6	TRBV2	CASSPNWPDRGSGANVLTF	TGTGCCAGCAGTCCTAACTGGCCGGACAGGGGATCTGGGGCCAACGTCCTGACTTTC
NA	NA	TRBJ1-4	TRBV2	CASRGGRINEKLFF	TGTGCCAGCAGGGGCGGACGGATTAATGAAAAACTGTTTTTT
NA	NA	TRBJ2-5	TRBV30	CAWSQQGAETQYF	TGTGCCTGGAGTCAACAGGGTGCAGAGACCCAGTACTTC